The source of this TCR gamma chain is a study of Vδ1+ human thymocytes. Between roughly 98% and 99.6% of sorted thymocytes were Vdelta1+. As regards this clone: Its specificity is not known.

Sequences come from RNA converted to cDNA by reverse transcription. The CDR3 regions were amplified by multiplex PCR from V-gene primers to a constant-region primer. TCRdb reapplied CATT to the multiplex PCR reads. The sample consists of about 22,000 gamma-chain clones, roughly 13% of them appearing once. CDR1 is GITISATS, CDR2 ISYDGTV, per germline (reference sequence). The J segment lost 0 bases and the V segment lost 5 bases, leaving 7 bases of the junction unmatched. This CDR3 comprises 14 residues. General study findings and limits: Unexpected Vdelta2 sequences could cause misinterpretation of bulk repertoire data. Thymic delta-chain repertoires held roughly 20% Vdelta2 sequences and few Vdelta3, despite high sort purity. TRD repertoires were essentially private, unlike widely shared TRG clonotypes. Thymic TRG and TRD repertoires appeared highly polyclonal, with Gaussian CDR3 length distributions.

Input material: Vdelta1+ gamma-delta thymocytes from the thymus. Described subset: FACS-sorted CD3+ TCRalphabeta- TCRVdelta1+ TCRVdelta2- thymocytes. The rearrangement joins TRGV9 to TRGJ1 or TRGJ2. This sequence was found in a child less than two years old who had congenital heart surgery. CDR3 nucleotides: TGTGCCTTGTGGGCGAATTCGAATTATTATAAGAAACTCTTT. Translated, it gives CALWANSNYYKKLF.